A single sample is the source of the 4 T cell receptor beta chains below, sequenced in a study of blood T cell repertoires in COVID-19. Generated by immunoSEQ multiplex PCR, the TCRdb table keeps only in-frame clones and is missing some. The table records about 210,000 clones, around 88% of them present only once. The material sequenced was peripheral blood. Source of these receptors: a man aged 18 to 30 with active or convalescent COVID-19.

The genes are TRBV18 and TRBJ2-7, with 10 bases lining up with TRBD1. CDR3 length: 17 residues. Germline trimming cut 5 bases from V and 2 bases from J; bases unmatched to any gene: 12. Germline V gene data show CDR1 as KGHSH and CDR2 as LQKENI. The CDR3 bases are TGTGCCAGCTCATCCGTTGCAACCGGGACAGGGGCCTACGAGCAGTACTTC. The encoded protein is CASSSVATGTGAYEQYF.

The chain uses TRBV19 and TRBJ1-4, with D tentatively TRBD1 (6 bases). V was trimmed by 9 bases and J by 7 bases, leaving 15 bases between them. CDR1 and CDR2 (germline): LNHDA, SQIVND (reference sequence). The CDR3 consists of 13 residues. This chain's CDR3 is CASAGVRSEKLFF. The CDR3 DNA reads TGTGCCAGCGCAGGGGTCCGAAGTGAAAAACTGTTTTTT.

The chain recombines TRBV5-8 with TRBJ2-7; 8 bases fit TRBD2. The junction had 11 bases not matched to a gene; V was cut back by 10 bases and J by 5 bases. Germline V gene data show CDR1 as SGHTS and CDR2 as YDEGEE. The CDR3 sequence is 13 residues long. The CDR3 DNA is TGTGCCGGCAACCCGGGGGGGGTCCACGAGCAGTACTTC. This sequence encodes CAGNPGGVHEQYF.

The rearrangement uses TRBV6-4 and TRBJ2-2, with a weak D call TRBD1 (6 bases). The CDR3 extends over 15 amino acids. CDR1 is MRHNA, CDR2 SNTAGT, per germline. Trimming left V 5 bases short and J 6 bases short, with 16 bases between. The CDR3 is CASSMTGQGAGELFF. The DNA of the CDR3 is TGTGCCAGCAGTATGACAGGTCAGGGCGCCGGGGAGCTGTTTTTT.